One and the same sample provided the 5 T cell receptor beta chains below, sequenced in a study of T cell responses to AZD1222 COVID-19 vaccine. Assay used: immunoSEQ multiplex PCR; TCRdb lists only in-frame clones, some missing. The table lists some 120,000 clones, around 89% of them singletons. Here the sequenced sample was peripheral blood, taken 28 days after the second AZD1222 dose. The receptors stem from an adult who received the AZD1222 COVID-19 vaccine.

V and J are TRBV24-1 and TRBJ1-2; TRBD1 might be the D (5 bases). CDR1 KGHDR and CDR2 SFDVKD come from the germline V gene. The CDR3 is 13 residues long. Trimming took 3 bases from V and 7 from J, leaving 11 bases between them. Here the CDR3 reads CATSDSRVSGYTF. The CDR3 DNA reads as TGTGCCACCAGTGATAGCAGGGTATCTGGCTACACCTTC.

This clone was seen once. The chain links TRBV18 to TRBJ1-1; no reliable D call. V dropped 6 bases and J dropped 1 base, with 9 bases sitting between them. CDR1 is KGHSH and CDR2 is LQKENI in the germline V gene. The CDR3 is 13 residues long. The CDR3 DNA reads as TGTGCCAGCTCCCCCCAAAGGAACACTGAAGCTTTCTTT. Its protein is CASSPQRNTEAFF.

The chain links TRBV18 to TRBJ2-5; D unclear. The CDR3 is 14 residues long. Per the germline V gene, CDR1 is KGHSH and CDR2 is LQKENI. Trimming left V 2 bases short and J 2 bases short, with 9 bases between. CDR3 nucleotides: TGTGCCAGCTCACCATTCTGGGGACAAGAGACCCAGTACTTC. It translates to CASSPFWGQETQYF.

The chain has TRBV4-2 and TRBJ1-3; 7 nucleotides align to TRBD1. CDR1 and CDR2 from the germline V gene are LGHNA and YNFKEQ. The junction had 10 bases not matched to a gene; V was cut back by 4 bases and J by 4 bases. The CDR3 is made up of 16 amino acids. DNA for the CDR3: TGTGCCAGCAGCCCAGGGGGAATAAAACAGGGAAACACCATATATTTT. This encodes CASSPGGIKQGNTIYF.

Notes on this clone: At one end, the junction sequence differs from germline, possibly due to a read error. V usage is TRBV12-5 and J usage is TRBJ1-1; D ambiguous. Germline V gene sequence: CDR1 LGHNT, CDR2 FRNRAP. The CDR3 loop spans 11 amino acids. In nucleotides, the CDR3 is TGTGCTAGTGGTTTGGTATATAGGGTCGTTTTT. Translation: CASGLVYRVVF.